This T cell receptor (beta chain) originates from a study of T-cell reconstitution after alpha-beta-depleted transplantation in children. Study observations and caveats: After transplant, at about two months, alpha-beta T cells were reportedly derived from several hundred expanded graft clones.

With respect to this clonotype: Its antigen is currently unknown.

This sample's TCRbeta library carried unique molecular identifier barcodes. TCRdb independently ran MiXCR on the PCR reads; one entry per CDR3 protein. The table lists about 980,000 distinct CDR3 sequences, about 29% of them singletons. This specimen was PBMCs, mostly from graft donor cells, taken 360 days after TCRalphabeta/CD19-depleted stem cell transplant. The TCR sequence derives from a boy under two years old who had a stem cell transplant for SCID, so the T cells may come from the graft donor.

DNA of the CDR3: TGCGCCAGCAGCCAAGATTTGGGGGGGTATGAGCAGTTCTTC. It translates to CASSQDLGGYEQFF. The V and J genes are TRBV4-3 and TRBJ2-1, with TRBD2 matching over 7 bases. The CDR3 runs 14 residues. The V segment lost 0 bases and the J segment 8 bases; nucleotides outside the gene matches: 4. Germline-derived CDR1 and CDR2 are LGHNA and YSLEER.